The 10 T cell receptor beta chains below were found in one sample sequenced in a study of blood T cell repertoires in COVID-19. Using immunoSEQ multiplex PCR, the repertoire was profiled, and TCRdb retains in-frame clones only, with some absent. The sample has 200,000 to 250,000 clones, about 82% seen once. The sequencing sample was made of peripheral blood. The receptors stem from a man older than 75 with acute or convalescent COVID-19.

The chain carries TRBV11-2 and TRBJ2-7; 7 positions match TRBD2. Germline V gene data show CDR1 as SGHAT and CDR2 as FQNNGV. The CDR3 spans 15 residues. Trimming took 5 bases from V and 3 from J; bases not matched to a gene: 10. The CDR3 loop reads CASSNRGRVGYEQYF. The CDR3 DNA sequence: TGTGCCAGCAGCAACCGGGGGAGGGTGGGCTACGAGCAGTACTTC.

The chain carries TRBV5-1 and TRBJ2-3, with TRBD2 matching 15 bases. V lost 3 bases, J lost 0 bases, and 8 bases stayed unmatched. Germline V lookup: CDR1 SGHRS, CDR2 YFSETQ. This CDR3 is built from 19 residues. The chain's CDR3 is CASSSGLAGGQLSTDTQYF. CDR3 sequence (DNA): TGCGCCAGCAGCTCGGGACTAGCGGGGGGCCAACTCAGCACAGATACGCAGTATTTT.

This chain connects TRBV2 to TRBJ1-5; unclear D gene. The V and J ends lost 5 bases and 1 base respectively, with 6 bases between them. CDR1 and CDR2 (germline): SNHLY, FYNNEI. The CDR3 is 13 residues long. This CDR3 is CASSSESNQPQHF. Here the CDR3 DNA reads TGTGCCAGCAGTTCCGAGAGCAATCAGCCCCAGCATTTT.

This chain joins TRBV15 and TRBJ2-3, with D hard to call. Trimming cost V 3 bases and J 2 bases, with 3 bases left between them. CDR1 is LNHNV, CDR2 YYDKDF, per germline (reference sequence). The CDR3 length is 12 residues. CDR3 nucleotides: TGTGCCACCAGCAGGGCCACAGATACGCAGTATTTT. Translating it yields CATSRATDTQYF.

The chain has TRBV6-6 and TRBJ1-5, with 8 bases matching TRBD1. The J segment lost 4 bases and the V segment lost 2 bases, leaving 4 bases of the junction unmatched. This CDR3 is built from 15 residues. Per germline, CDR1 MNHNY and CDR2 SVGAGI (reference sequence). The CDR3 protein is CASSYGQGKNQPQHF. The CDR3 DNA is TGTGCCAGCAGTTACGGACAGGGTAAAAATCAGCCCCAGCATTTT.

This chain links TRBV19 with TRBJ2-1; 14 bases map to TRBD2. Trimming at V came to 7 bases and at J to 10 bases, leaving 9 bases not matched to a gene. The CDR3 spans 15 residues. Germline V gives CDR1 LNHDA, CDR2 SQIVND (reference sequence). The CDR3 here is CASTMGLAGVREQFF. Written as DNA, the CDR3 is TGTGCCAGTACTATGGGACTAGCGGGAGTTCGAGAGCAGTTCTTC.

The V gene is TRBV28, the J gene TRBJ1-1; the D is unclear. The CDR3 spans 11 residues. Germline-derived CDR1 and CDR2 are MDHEN and SYDVKM. CDR3 loop: CTPSPLPEAFF. In nucleotides, the CDR3 is TGTACACCTAGTCCCCTGCCTGAAGCTTTCTTT.

The rearrangement uses TRBV5-4 and TRBJ2-2, with 8 bases lining up with TRBD1. The J segment lost 3 bases and the V segment lost 6 bases, leaving 4 bases of the junction unmatched. The V gene's germline CDR1 is SGHNT and CDR2 YYREEE (reference sequence). CDR3 length: 14 residues. The CDR3 DNA sequence: TGTGCCAGCATCGACAGGGGTCACACCGGGGAGCTGTTTTTT. It is translated as CASIDRGHTGELFF.

Remarks on this clone: Other DNA sequences in the sample encode the same CDR3. V usage is TRBV18 and J usage is TRBJ1-5; 10 bases map to TRBD1. The V gene's germline CDR1 is KGHSH and CDR2 LQKENI. V gave up 3 bases and J gave up 4 bases; unmatched junction bases: 0. The CDR3 has 14 amino acids. DNA of the CDR3: TGTGCCAGCTCACCGGGACAGGGGAATCAGCCCCAGCATTTT. It encodes CASSPGQGNQPQHF.

The chain couples TRBV9 to TRBJ1-1; D is ambiguous. V lost 3 bases and J lost 5, with 11 bases in between. Germline CDR1 reads SGDLS; CDR2 reads YYNGEE. CDR3 length equals 13 residues. The CDR3 sequence is CASSDFRGTEAFF. CDR3 nucleotides: TGTGCCAGCAGCGACTTTCGGGGTACTGAAGCTTTCTTT.